A single sample is the source of the 7 T cell receptor beta chains below, sequenced in a study of cytomegalovirus exposure and HLA in healthy donors. Primers included in the PCR were 60 Vbeta and 13 Jbeta primers. Sequencing was performed with immunoSEQ multiplex PCR; in TCRdb, only in-frame clones are kept and a portion is missing. The data hold 50,000 to 70,000 clones, with approximately 83% observed a single time. What was sequenced was PBMCs. These receptors originate from a human donor in good health.

The rearrangement links TRBV5-4 to TRBJ1-2, with TRBD1 matching over 10 bases. Germline V gene data show CDR1 as SGHNT and CDR2 as YYREEE (reference sequence). J gave up 6 bases and V 4 bases, and 6 bases lay outside the gene matches. The length of the CDR3 is 14 residues. The CDR3 sequence: CASSKTTGGDGYTF. The DNA for the CDR3 is TGTGCCAGCAGCAAAACGACAGGGGGCGATGGCTACACCTTC.

In its sample, this clone was seen a few times. CDR3 in amino acids: CASKRTGHEQFF. The CDR3 DNA reads TGTGCCAGCAAGAGAACAGGTCATGAGCAGTTCTTC. The genes are TRBV2 and TRBJ2-1, with a possible D match to TRBD1 (5 bases). The germline V gene has CDR1 SNHLY and CDR2 FYNNEI. The V end lost 7 bases, the J end lost 8 bases, and 12 bases lay between the germline ends. The CDR3 length is 12 residues.

The chain combines TRBV18 with TRBJ2-1, with D tentatively TRBD1 (5 bases). Germline V lookup: CDR1 KGHSH, CDR2 LQKENI. Trimming cost V 2 bases and J 0 bases, with 14 bases left between them. This CDR3 region has 17 residues. The CDR3: CASSPNPGQGSYNEQFF. For the CDR3, the DNA is TGTGCCAGCTCACCAAACCCCGGGCAGGGCTCCTACAATGAGCAGTTCTTC.

The chain has TRBV10-3 and TRBJ1-3; D gene ambiguous. This CDR3 has 16 amino acids. V was cut by 3 bases and J by 0 bases, with 12 bases left in between. The germline V gene has CDR1 ENHRY and CDR2 SYGVKD. In DNA, the CDR3 is TGTGCCATCAGTGAAAGCAGGTCCCCCTCTGGAAACACCATATATTTT. It encodes CAISESRSPSGNTIYF.

The rearrangement uses TRBV4-3 and TRBJ2-2; 7 bases map to TRBD1. V was pared by 5 bases and J by 7 bases, with 7 bases of the junction left unmatched. The CDR3 runs 14 residues. Germline values: CDR1 LGHNA, CDR2 YSLEER. The CDR3 spells CASSSGQVDGELFF. The CDR3, as DNA: TGCGCCAGCAGCTCTGGACAGGTCGACGGGGAGCTGTTTTTT.

This clone was observed a handful of times. The chain couples TRBV6-1 to TRBJ2-3; D is uncertain. V lost 0 bases to trimming and J lost 5 bases, with 9 bases between them. The CDR3 runs to 14 residues. Germline CDR1 and CDR2: MNHNS and SASEGT. The CDR3 sequence: CASSEALRLDTQYF. CDR3 nucleotide sequence: TGTGCCAGCAGTGAAGCGCTGAGGCTAGATACGCAGTATTTT.

J is TRBJ1-2 and V is TRBV7-9; a possible D gene is TRBD1 (6 bases). Looked up from germline, CDR1 is SEHNR and CDR2 is FQNEAQ (reference sequence). CDR3 size: 14 residues. Trimming removed 4 bases from V and 8 bases from J, with 17 bases in between. CDR3 nucleotide sequence: TGTGCCAGCAGCTCCGCTCCCGGGGGGCGCGGCTACACCTTC. Residues: CASSSAPGGRGYTF. The entire variable domain, with the rest obtained from reference TRBV7-9 and TRBJ1-2, is as follows: DTGVSQNPRHKITKRGQNVTFRCDPISEHNRLYWYRQTLGQGPEFLTYFQNEAQLEKSRLLSDRFSAERPKGSFSTLEIQRTEQGDSAMYLCASSSAPGGRGYTFGSGTRLTVV.